A selection of T cell receptor beta chains follows, all from one sample in a study of regulatory T cells in long-lasting Graves disease. TCRdb re-analysed the multiplex PCR reads in MiXCR, keeping a single row per CDR3 protein. The table lists under 500,000 distinct CDR3 sequences, less than 20% of them singletons, with about 10% in the top ten. These records were also assigned to another study, of T cells in Graves' hyperthyroidism and ophthalmopathy.

Sequences were derived from peripheral blood mononuclear cells (PBMCs), sampled at new diagnosis, from a patient treated with antithyroid drugs. The receptors originated from a woman aged 25 to 39 with Graves disease. The CDR3 runs from the conserved cysteine through the conserved F or W. The D gene is left open where the match is weak. Clone size is given for some rows only: seen once, a few or many times, or a class if the clone is expanded.

V gene: TRBV6-1; D gene: TRBD1; clone size: few; J gene: TRBJ1-2; CDR3 protein: CASYDRGQNYGYTF; CDR3 DNA: TGTGCCAGCTACGACAGGGGGCAAAATTATGGCTACACCTTC
V gene: TRBV11-2; D gene: .; clone size: .; J gene: TRBJ1-3; CDR3 protein: CAGSSPAVSSGNTIYF; CDR3 DNA: TGTGCCGGCAGCTCCCCCGCGGTCAGCTCTGGAAACACCATATATTTT
V gene: TRBV7-9; D gene: .; clone size: many; J gene: TRBJ1-2; CDR3 protein: CASSFPDGVASLRGYTF; CDR3 DNA: TGTGCCAGCAGCTTCCCCGACGGGGTAGCAAGCCTTCGTGGCTACACCTTC
V gene: TRBV4-1; D gene: .; clone size: .; J gene: TRBJ1-1; CDR3 protein: CASSQGLARKNTEAFF; CDR3 DNA: TGCGCCAGCAGCCAAGGGCTCGCCCGCAAGAACACTGAAGCTTTCTTT
V gene: TRBV15; D gene: .; clone size: few; J gene: TRBJ2-1; CDR3 protein: CATSREPQGYNEQFF; CDR3 DNA: TGTGCCACCAGCAGAGAACCGCAGGGGTACAATGAGCAGTTCTTC
V gene: TRBV6-2/TRBV6-3; D gene: .; clone size: many; J gene: TRBJ2-3; CDR3 protein: CASRGGTDTQYF; CDR3 DNA: TGTGCCAGCAGAGGGGGCACAGATACGCAGTATTTT
V gene: TRBV5-4; D gene: .; clone size: many; J gene: TRBJ2-1; CDR3 protein: CASSLLTSSGEQFF; CDR3 DNA: TGTGCCAGCAGCTTGTTGACTAGTTCGGGTGAGCAGTTCTTC
V gene: TRBV7-9; D gene: TRBD2; clone size: few; J gene: TRBJ2-2; CDR3 protein: CASSLEGQGPLAVNPGELFF; CDR3 DNA: TGTGCCAGCAGCTTAGAGGGGCAGGGGCCACTAGCGGTTAACCCCGGGGAGCTGTTTTTT
V gene: TRBV5-6; D gene: .; clone size: few; J gene: TRBJ1-6; CDR3 protein: CASSLAGGLNSPLHF; CDR3 DNA: TGTGCCAGCAGCTTGGCGGGGGGGCTAAATTCACCCCTCCACTTT
V gene: TRBV7-6; D gene: TRBD2; clone size: .; J gene: TRBJ2-5; CDR3 protein: CASSRSTSGKETQYF; CDR3 DNA: TGTGCCAGCAGCCGAAGCACTAGCGGTAAAGAGACCCAGTACTTC
V gene: TRBV27; D gene: .; clone size: .; J gene: TRBJ2-7; CDR3 protein: CASTRGPGSRYEQYF; CDR3 DNA: TGTGCCAGCACCCGAGGCCCCGGGTCCCGGTACGAGCAGTACTTC
V gene: TRBV18; D gene: TRBD2; clone size: many; J gene: TRBJ2-1; CDR3 protein: CASSLLGTSGSYNEQFF; CDR3 DNA: TGTGCCAGCTCACTCCTCGGGACTAGCGGTTCCTACAATGAGCAGTTCTTC
V gene: TRBV5-7; D gene: TRBD2; clone size: .; J gene: TRBJ2-2; CDR3 protein: CASSLAGLAGLSTGELFF; CDR3 DNA: TGTGCCAGCAGCTTGGCGGGACTAGCGGGATTGAGCACCGGGGAGCTGTTTTTT
V gene: TRBV4-2; D gene: .; clone size: few; J gene: TRBJ2-5; CDR3 protein: CASSQGKHQETQYF; CDR3 DNA: TGTGCCAGCAGCCAAGGGAAGCACCAAGAGACCCAGTACTTC
V gene: TRBV7-9; D gene: .; clone size: few; J gene: TRBJ1-2; CDR3 protein: CASSSGTYYGYTF; CDR3 DNA: TGTGCCAGCAGCTCAGGGACCTACTATGGCTACACCTTC
V gene: TRBV29-1; D gene: .; clone size: many; J gene: TRBJ1-2; CDR3 protein: CSVGTSGYGYTF; CDR3 DNA: TGCAGCGTGGGGACTTCTGGGTATGGCTACACCTTC
V gene: TRBV19; D gene: TRBD2; clone size: many; J gene: TRBJ2-7; CDR3 protein: CASSTQGSGSSYEQYF; CDR3 DNA: TGTGCCAGTAGTACCCAGGGTAGCGGGAGCTCCTACGAGCAGTACTTC
V gene: TRBV20-1; D gene: .; clone size: few; J gene: TRBJ2-6; CDR3 protein: CSASGPSSGANVLTF; CDR3 DNA: TGCAGTGCTTCTGGACCGTCCTCTGGGGCCAACGTCCTGACTTTC
V gene: TRBV7-3; D gene: .; clone size: .; J gene: TRBJ2-2; CDR3 protein: CASSLMTGELFF; CDR3 DNA: TGTGCCAGCAGCTTAATGACCGGGGAGCTGTTTTTT
V gene: TRBV7-9; D gene: .; clone size: .; J gene: TRBJ2-1; CDR3 protein: CASREGVNNEQLF; CDR3 DNA: TGTGCCAGCAGGGAGGGGGTGAACAATGAGCAGCTCTTC